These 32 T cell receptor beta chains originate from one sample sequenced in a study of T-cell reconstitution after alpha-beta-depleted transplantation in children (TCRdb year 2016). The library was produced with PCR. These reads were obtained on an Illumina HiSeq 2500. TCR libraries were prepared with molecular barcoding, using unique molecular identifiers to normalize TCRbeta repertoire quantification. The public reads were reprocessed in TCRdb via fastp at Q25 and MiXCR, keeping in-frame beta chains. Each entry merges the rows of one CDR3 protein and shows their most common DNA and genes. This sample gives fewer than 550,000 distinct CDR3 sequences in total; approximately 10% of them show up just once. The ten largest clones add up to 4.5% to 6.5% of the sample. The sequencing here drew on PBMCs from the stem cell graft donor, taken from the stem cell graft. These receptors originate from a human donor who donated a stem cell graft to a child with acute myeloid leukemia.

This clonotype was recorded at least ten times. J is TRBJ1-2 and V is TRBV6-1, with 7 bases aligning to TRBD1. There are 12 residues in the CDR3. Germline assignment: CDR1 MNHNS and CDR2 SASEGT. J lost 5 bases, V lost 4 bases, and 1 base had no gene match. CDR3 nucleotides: TGTGCCAGCAGTGCCAGGGGGTATGGCTACACCTTC. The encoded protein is CASSARGYGYTF.

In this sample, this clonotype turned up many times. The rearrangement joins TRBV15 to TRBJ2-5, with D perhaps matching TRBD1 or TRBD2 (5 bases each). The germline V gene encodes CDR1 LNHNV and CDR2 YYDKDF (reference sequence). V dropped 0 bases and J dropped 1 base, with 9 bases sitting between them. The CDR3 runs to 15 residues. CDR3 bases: TGTGCCACCAGCAGAGATAGGGGAGTCCAAGAGACCCAGTACTTC. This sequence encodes CATSRDRGVQETQYF.

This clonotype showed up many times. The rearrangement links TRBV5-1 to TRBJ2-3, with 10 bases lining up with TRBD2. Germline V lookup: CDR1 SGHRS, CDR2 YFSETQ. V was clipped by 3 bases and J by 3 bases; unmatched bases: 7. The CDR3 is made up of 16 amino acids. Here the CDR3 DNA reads TGCGCCAGCAGCTGGACCCTAGCGGGGGAAACAGATACGCAGTATTTT. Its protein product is CASSWTLAGETDTQYF.

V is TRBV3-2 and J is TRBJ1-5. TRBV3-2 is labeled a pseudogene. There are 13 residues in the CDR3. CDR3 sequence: CASSQGFGKPQHF. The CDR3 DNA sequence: TGTGCCAGCAGCCAAGGTTTCGGAAAGCCCCAGCATTTT.

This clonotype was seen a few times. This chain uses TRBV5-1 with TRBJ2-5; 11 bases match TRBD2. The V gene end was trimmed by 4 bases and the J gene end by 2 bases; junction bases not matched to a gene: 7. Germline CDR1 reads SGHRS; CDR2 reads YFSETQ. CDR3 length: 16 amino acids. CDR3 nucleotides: TGCGCCAGCAGCCTTACTAGCGGGAGTGTTCAAGAGACCCAGTACTTC. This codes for CASSLTSGSVQETQYF.

This chain's CDR3 is CASSPTWGSGGRETQYF. CDR3 bases: TGTGCCAGCAGCCCCACCTGGGGTAGCGGGGGTAGAGAGACCCAGTACTTC. The chain links TRBV3-1 to TRBJ2-5; 9 bases map to TRBD2. CDR3 length: 17 amino acids. V lost 4 bases to trimming and J lost 4 bases; unmatched junction nucleotides: 13. Germline loops: CDR1 LGHDT, CDR2 YNNKEL (reference sequence).

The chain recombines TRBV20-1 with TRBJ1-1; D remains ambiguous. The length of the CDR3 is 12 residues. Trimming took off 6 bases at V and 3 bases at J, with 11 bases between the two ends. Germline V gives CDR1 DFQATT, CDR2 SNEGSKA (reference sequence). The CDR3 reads CSAGRPDTEAFF. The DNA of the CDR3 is TGCAGTGCCGGGCGGCCAGACACTGAAGCTTTCTTT.

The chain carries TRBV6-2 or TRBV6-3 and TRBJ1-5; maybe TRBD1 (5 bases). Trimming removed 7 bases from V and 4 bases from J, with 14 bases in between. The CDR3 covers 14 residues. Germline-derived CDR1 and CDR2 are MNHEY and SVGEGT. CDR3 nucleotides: TGTGCCAGCACTCCCGGGGGGGGAAATCAGCCCCAGCATTTT. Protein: CASTPGGGNQPQHF.

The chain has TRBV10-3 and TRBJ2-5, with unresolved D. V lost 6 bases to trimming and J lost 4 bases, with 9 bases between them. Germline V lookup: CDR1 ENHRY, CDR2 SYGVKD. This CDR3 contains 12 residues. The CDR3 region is CAISHTGETQYF. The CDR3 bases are TGTGCCATCAGCCACACCGGAGAGACCCAGTACTTC.

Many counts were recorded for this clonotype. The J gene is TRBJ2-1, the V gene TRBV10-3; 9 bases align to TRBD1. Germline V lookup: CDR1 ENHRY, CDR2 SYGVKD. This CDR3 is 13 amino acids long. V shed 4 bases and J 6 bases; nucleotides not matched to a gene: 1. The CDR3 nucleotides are TGTGCCATCAGTGGACAGGGGGGCAATGAGCAGTTCTTC. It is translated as CAISGQGGNEQFF.

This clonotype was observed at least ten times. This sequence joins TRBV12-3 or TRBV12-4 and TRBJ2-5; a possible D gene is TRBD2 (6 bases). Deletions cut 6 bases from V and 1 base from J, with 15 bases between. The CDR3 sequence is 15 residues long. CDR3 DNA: TGTGCCAGCAGCATCCTACGGGGGATCCAAGAGACCCAGTACTTC. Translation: CASSILRGIQETQYF.

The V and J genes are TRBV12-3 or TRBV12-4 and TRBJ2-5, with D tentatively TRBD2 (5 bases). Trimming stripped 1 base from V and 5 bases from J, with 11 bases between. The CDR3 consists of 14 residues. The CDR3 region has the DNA TGTGCCAGCAGTTTAGTCGGGGTAGGGGAGACCCAGTACTTC. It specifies CASSLVGVGETQYF.

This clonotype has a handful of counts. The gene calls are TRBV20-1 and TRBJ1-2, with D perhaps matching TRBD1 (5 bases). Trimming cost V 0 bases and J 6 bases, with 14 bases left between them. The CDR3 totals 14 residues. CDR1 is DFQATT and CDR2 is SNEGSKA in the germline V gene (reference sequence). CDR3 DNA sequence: TGCAGTGCTAGAGATCTCGGGGGAGGTGATGGCTACACCTTC. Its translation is CSARDLGGGDGYTF.

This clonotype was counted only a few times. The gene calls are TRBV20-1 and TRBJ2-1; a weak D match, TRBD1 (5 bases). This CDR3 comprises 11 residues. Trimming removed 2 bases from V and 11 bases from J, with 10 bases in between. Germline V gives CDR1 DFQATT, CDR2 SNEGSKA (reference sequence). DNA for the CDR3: TGCAGTGCTAGAATTAGGGGCCAGCAGTTCTTC. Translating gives CSARIRGQQFF.

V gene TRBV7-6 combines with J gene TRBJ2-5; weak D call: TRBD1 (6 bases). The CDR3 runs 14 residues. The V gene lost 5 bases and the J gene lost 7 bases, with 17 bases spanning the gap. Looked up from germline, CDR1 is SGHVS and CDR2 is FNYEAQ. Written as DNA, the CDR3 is TGTGCCAGCAGCGGGATCAGGGGCTCGGGGACCCAGTACTTC. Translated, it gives CASSGIRGSGTQYF.

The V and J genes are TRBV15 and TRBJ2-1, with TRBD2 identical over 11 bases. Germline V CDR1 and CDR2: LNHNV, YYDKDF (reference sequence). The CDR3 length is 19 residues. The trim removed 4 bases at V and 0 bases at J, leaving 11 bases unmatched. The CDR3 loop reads CATSTTKIAGGTSYNEQFF. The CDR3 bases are TGTGCCACCAGCACAACAAAGATAGCGGGAGGGACCTCCTACAATGAGCAGTTCTTC.

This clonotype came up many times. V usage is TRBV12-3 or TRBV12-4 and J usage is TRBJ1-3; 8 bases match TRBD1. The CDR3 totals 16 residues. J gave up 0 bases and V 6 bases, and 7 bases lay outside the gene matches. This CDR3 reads CASRSLTGGSGNTIYF. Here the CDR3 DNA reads TGTGCCAGCAGATCCCTTACAGGGGGCTCTGGAAACACCATATATTTT.

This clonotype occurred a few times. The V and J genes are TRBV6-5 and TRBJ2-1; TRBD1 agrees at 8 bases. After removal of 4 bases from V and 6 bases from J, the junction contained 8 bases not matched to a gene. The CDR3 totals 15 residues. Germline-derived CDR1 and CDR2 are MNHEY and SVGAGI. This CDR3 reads CASSSGQGTTNEQFF. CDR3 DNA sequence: TGTGCCAGCAGTTCAGGACAGGGCACCACCAATGAGCAGTTCTTC.

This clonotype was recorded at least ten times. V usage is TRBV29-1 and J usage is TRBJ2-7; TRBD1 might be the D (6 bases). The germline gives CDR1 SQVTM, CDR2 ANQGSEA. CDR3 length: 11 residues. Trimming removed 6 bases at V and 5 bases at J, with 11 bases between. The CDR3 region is CSVVRGHEQYV. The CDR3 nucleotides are TGCAGCGTCGTCAGGGGCCACGAGCAGTACGTC.

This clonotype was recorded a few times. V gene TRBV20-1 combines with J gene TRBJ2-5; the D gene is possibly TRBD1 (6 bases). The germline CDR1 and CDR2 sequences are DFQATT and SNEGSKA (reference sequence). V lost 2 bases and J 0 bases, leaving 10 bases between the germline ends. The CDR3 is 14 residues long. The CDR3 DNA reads TGCAGTGCTAGAAATGACAGGTACCAAGAGACCCAGTACTTC. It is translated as CSARNDRYQETQYF.

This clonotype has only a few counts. In nucleotides, the CDR3 is TGTGCCAGCAGCTCCCGGGACCACTCTGTTTACGAGCAGTACTTC. It is translated as CASSSRDHSVYEQYF. The gene calls are TRBV7-9 and TRBJ2-7; D is possibly TRBD1 or TRBD2 (5 bases each). Trimming stripped 4 bases from V and 4 bases from J, with 17 bases between. The CDR3 consists of 15 residues. Germline V gives CDR1 SEHNR, CDR2 FQNEAQ (reference sequence). The full variable domain, rest sourced from reference TRBV7-9 and TRBJ2-7, is DTGVSQNPRHKITKRGQNVTFRCDPISEHNRLYWYRQTLGQGPEFLTYFQNEAQLEKSRLLSDRFSAERPKGSFSTLEIQRTEQGDSAMYLCASSSRDHSVYEQYFGPGTRLTVT.

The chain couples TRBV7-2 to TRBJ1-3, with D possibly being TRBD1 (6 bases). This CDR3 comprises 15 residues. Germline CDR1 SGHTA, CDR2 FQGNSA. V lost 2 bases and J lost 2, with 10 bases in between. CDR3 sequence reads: CASSLFGTTGNTIYF. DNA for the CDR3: TGTGCCAGCAGCTTATTTGGGACAACTGGAAACACCATATATTTT. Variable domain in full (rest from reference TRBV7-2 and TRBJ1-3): GAGVSQSPSNKVTEKGKDVELRCDPISGHTALYWYRQSLGQGLEFLIYFQGNSAPDKSGLPSDRFSAERTGGSVSTLTIQRTQQEDSAVYLCASSLFGTTGNTIYFGEGSWLTVV.

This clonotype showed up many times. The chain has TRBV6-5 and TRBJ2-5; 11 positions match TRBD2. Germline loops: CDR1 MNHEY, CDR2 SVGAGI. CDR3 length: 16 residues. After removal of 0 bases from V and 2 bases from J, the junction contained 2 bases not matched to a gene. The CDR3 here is CASSYSLAGAQETQYF. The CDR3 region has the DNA TGTGCCAGCAGTTACTCACTAGCGGGGGCACAAGAGACCCAGTACTTC.

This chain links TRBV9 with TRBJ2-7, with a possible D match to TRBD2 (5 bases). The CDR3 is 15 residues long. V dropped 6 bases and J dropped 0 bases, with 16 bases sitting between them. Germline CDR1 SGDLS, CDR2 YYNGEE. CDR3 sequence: CASIGRGWPSYEQYV. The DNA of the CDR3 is TGTGCCAGCATAGGGCGAGGGTGGCCCTCCTACGAGCAGTACGTC.

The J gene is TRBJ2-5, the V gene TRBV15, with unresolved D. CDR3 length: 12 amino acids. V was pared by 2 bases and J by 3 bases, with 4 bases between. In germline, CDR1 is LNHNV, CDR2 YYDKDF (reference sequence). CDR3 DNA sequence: TGTGCCACCAGCAGATTGGAAGAGACCCAGTACTTC. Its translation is CATSRLEETQYF.

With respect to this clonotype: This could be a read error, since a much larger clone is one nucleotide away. The CDR3: CASSLGQGASFEKLIF. CDR3 sequence (DNA): TGTGCCAGCAGTTTAGGGCAGGGTGCCTCTTTTGAAAAACTGATTTTT. V usage is TRBV12-3 or TRBV12-4 and J usage is TRBJ1-4; D perhaps matches TRBD1 (5 bases). The CDR3 has 16 amino acids.

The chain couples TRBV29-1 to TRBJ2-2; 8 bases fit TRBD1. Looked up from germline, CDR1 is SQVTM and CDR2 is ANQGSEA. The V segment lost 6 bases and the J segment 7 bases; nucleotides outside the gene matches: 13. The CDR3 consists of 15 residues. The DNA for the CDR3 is TGCAGCGTCCAGACGCCCAGGGGGCAAGGCGGGGAGCTGTTTTTT. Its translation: CSVQTPRGQGGELFF.

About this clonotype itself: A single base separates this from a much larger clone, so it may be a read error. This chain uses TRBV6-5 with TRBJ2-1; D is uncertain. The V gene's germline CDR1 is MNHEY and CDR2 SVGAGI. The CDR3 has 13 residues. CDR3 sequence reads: CASCYRQSTEQFF. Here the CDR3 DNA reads TGTGCCAGCTGTTATAGGCAGTCAACCGAGCAGTTCTTC.

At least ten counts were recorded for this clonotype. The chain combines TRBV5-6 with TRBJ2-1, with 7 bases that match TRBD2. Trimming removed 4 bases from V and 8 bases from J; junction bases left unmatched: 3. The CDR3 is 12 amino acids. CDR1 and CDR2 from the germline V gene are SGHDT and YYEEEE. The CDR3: CASSREAHEQFF. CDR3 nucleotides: TGTGCCAGCAGCCGGGAGGCCCATGAGCAGTTCTTC.

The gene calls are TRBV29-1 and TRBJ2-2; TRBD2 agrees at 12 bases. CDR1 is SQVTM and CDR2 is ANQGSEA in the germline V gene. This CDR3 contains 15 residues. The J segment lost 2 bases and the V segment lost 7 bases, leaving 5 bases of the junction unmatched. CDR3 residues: CSAQTSGRNTGELFF. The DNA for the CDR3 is TGCAGCGCCCAGACTAGCGGGAGAAACACCGGGGAGCTGTTTTTT.

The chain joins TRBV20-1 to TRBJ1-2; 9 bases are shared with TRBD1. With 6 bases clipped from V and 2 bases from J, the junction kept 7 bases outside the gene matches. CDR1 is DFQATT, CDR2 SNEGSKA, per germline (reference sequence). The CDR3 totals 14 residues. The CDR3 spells CSAKAGTGNYGYTF. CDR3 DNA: TGCAGTGCCAAAGCCGGGACAGGGAACTATGGCTACACCTTC.

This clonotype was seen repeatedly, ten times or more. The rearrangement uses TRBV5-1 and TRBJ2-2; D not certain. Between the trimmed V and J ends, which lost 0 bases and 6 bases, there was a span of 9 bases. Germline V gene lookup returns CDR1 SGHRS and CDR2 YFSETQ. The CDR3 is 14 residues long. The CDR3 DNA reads TGCGCCAGCAGCTTGGACACTTGGCCCGGGGAGCTGTTTTTT. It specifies CASSLDTWPGELFF.